Listed here are 2 T cell receptor beta chains from one sample, sequenced in a study of memory CD4+ T cells and cytomegalovirus serostatus. The protocol was immunoSEQ multiplex PCR, while the TCRdb copy is restricted to in-frame clones and leaves out a portion. The sample consists of 80,000 or so clones, roughly three quarters of them appearing once. Single viable CD3+CD4+CD8-CD45RO+ cells were sorted as the memory CD4+ T cells. Specimen: memory CD4+ T cells from blood. The source of these receptors is an adult in good health and CMV-seropositive.

This chain links TRBV6-5 with TRBJ2-1; 8 bases map to TRBD2. This CDR3 is built from 15 residues. Germline trimming cut 6 bases from V and 8 bases from J; bases unmatched to any gene: 12. CDR1 is MNHEY, CDR2 SVGAGI, per germline. The CDR3 reads CASSPGSGEWDEQFF. Written as DNA, the CDR3 is TGTGCCAGCAGCCCGGGTAGCGGGGAATGGGATGAGCAGTTCTTC.

This chain joins TRBV27 and TRBJ2-5; D possibly corresponds to TRBD1 (5 bases). The germline V gene has CDR1 MNHEY and CDR2 SMNVEV (reference sequence). This CDR3 comprises 15 residues. The V gene lost 5 bases and the J gene lost 1 base, with 14 bases spanning the gap. The CDR3 DNA reads TGTGCCAGCAGTGCCCGACAGTTCTCCCAAGAGACCCAGTACTTC. Translating it yields CASSARQFSQETQYF.